The next 21 T cell receptor beta chains were all read from a single sample in a study of technical replicates of blood from several donors. TCRdb's table, derived via immunoSEQ multiplex PCR, lists solely in-frame clones and lacks some. The data hold tens of thousands of clones, with about 91% observed a single time. Sequenced: PBMCs. The source of these receptors is a human donor in good health. Some clones in this sample may be carry-over from other donors' samples.

This chain joins TRBV4-3 and TRBJ1-4, with D unclear. The germline CDR1 and CDR2 sequences are LGHNA and YSLEER. CDR3 length: 13 amino acids. V was trimmed by 0 bases and J by 8 bases, leaving 7 bases between them. The CDR3: CASSQDLQEKLFF. CDR3 DNA: TGCGCCAGCAGCCAAGATCTTCAGGAAAAACTGTTTTTT.

The chain links TRBV5-4 to TRBJ1-1; 9 bases map to TRBD1. Trimming at V came to 2 bases and at J to 2 bases, leaving 4 bases not matched to a gene. There are 15 residues in the CDR3. Germline lookup yields CDR1 SGHNT and CDR2 YYREEE (reference sequence). This CDR3 reads CASSLQGALNTEAFF. For the CDR3, the DNA is TGTGCCAGCAGCTTACAGGGGGCGCTTAACACTGAAGCTTTCTTT.

This sequence joins TRBV4-1 and TRBJ2-3; 10 nucleotides align to TRBD2. From germline, CDR1 is MGHRA and CDR2 YSYEKL. With 1 base clipped from V and 2 bases from J, the junction kept 9 bases outside the gene matches. The length of the CDR3 is 18 residues. The CDR3: CASSQGLIAGGSTDTQYF. CDR3 nucleotides: TGCGCCAGCAGCCAAGGTTTAATAGCGGGGGGATCCACAGATACGCAGTATTTT.

The chain couples TRBV14 to TRBJ2-5; D may be TRBD2 (6 bases). The germline gives CDR1 SGHDN, CDR2 FVKESK. This CDR3 spans 15 amino acids. Trimming removed 4 bases from V and 1 base from J, with 13 bases in between. DNA for the CDR3: TGTGCCAGCAGCCGATACGGGGGATCCCAAGAGACCCAGTACTTC. It is translated as CASSRYGGSQETQYF.

The gene calls are TRBV29-1 and TRBJ2-1; 10 positions match TRBD1. V shed 6 bases and J 6 bases; nucleotides not matched to a gene: 5. Germline lookup yields CDR1 SQVTM and CDR2 ANQGSEA. The CDR3 totals 13 residues. DNA of the CDR3: TGCAGCGTGGCCCGGGACAGGGGCAATGAGCAGTTCTTC. It yields the protein CSVARDRGNEQFF.

This chain links TRBV5-4 with TRBJ2-7, with D possibly being TRBD1 (6 bases). The germline V gene encodes CDR1 SGHNT and CDR2 YYREEE (reference sequence). V was clipped by 4 bases and J by 6 bases, with 14 bases between them. The CDR3 contains 13 residues. The CDR3 sequence: CASSVYGTSEQYF. The CDR3, as DNA: TGTGCCAGCAGCGTATACGGGACAAGCGAGCAGTACTTC.

The V call is TRBV4-1, the J call TRBJ1-2; 8 bases align to TRBD1. J was trimmed by 6 bases and V by 2 bases; bases with no gene match: 2. The germline CDR1 and CDR2 sequences are MGHRA and YSYEKL. The CDR3 length is 13 residues. The CDR3 spells CASSQQGADGYTF. DNA for the CDR3: TGCGCCAGCAGCCAACAGGGGGCCGATGGCTACACCTTC.

The chain is built from TRBV4-1 and TRBJ2-3; TRBD1 matches 7 bases. The CDR3 has 15 amino acids. Germline V gene sequence: CDR1 MGHRA, CDR2 YSYEKL. J was trimmed by 1 base and V by 6 bases; bases with no gene match: 7. CDR3 sequence reads: CASRINGQGTDTQYF. DNA for the CDR3: TGCGCCAGCAGAATCAACGGACAGGGCACAGATACGCAGTATTTT.

This chain uses TRBV9 with TRBJ1-1; D remains unclear. CDR1 and CDR2 (germline): SGDLS, YYNGEE. Trimming took off 3 bases at V and 1 base at J, with 7 bases between the two ends. The CDR3 loop spans 13 amino acids. Here the CDR3 reads CASSAGRNTEAFF. CDR3 in DNA: TGTGCCAGCAGCGCAGGCCGGAACACTGAAGCTTTCTTT.

This chain joins TRBV5-4 and TRBJ1-1; a weak D match, TRBD1 (6 bases). This CDR3 contains 14 residues. From germline, CDR1 is SGHNT and CDR2 YYREEE (reference sequence). V was pared by 1 base and J by 6 bases, with 13 bases between. CDR3 protein: CASSLMDRSAEAFF. The CDR3 bases are TGTGCCAGCAGCTTGATGGACAGAAGCGCTGAAGCTTTCTTT.

The genes are TRBV4-2 and TRBJ2-2; possibly TRBD2 for D (6 bases). CDR1 is LGHNA, CDR2 YNFKEQ, per germline. This CDR3 is built from 17 residues. The V and J ends lost 4 bases and 0 bases respectively, with 15 bases between them. CDR3 region: CASSPLAGTTNTGELFF. CDR3 sequence (DNA): TGTGCCAGCAGCCCACTTGCGGGAACGACGAACACCGGGGAGCTGTTTTTT.

This chain joins TRBV30 and TRBJ1-6, with 9 bases aligning to TRBD1. CDR3 length: 15 amino acids. Per germline, CDR1 GTSNPN and CDR2 SVGIG (reference sequence). J gave up 6 bases and V 3 bases, and 6 bases lay outside the gene matches. The CDR3: CAWSAGTGRNSPLHF. The CDR3 DNA reads TGTGCCTGGAGCGCAGGGACAGGGCGTAATTCACCCCTCCACTTT.

With respect to this clone: A read error may produce the germline difference seen at one junction end. V usage is TRBV19 and J usage is TRBJ2-1; 8 bases map to TRBD2. Germline V gene data show CDR1 as LNHDA and CDR2 as SQIVND (reference sequence). The length of the CDR3 is 13 residues. The CDR3 region is CASSIDRGLAQIF. CDR3 in DNA: TGTGCCAGTAGTATTGACCGAGGACTAGCTCAGATCTTC.

This rearrangement joins TRBV7-3 to TRBJ2-1; D is perhaps TRBD1 (6 bases). This CDR3 spans 15 amino acids. CDR1 and CDR2 from the germline V gene are SGHTA and FQGTGA. The V gene lost 4 bases and the J gene lost 4 bases, with 14 bases spanning the gap. CDR3 region: CASSSQGFPYNEQFF. The CDR3 DNA sequence: TGTGCCAGCAGCTCCCAGGGGTTCCCGTACAATGAGCAGTTCTTC.

V usage is TRBV7-2 and J usage is TRBJ1-5; D unclear. Germline V gene sequence: CDR1 SGHTA, CDR2 FQGNSA. Trimming pared 5 bases from V and 2 bases from J, leaving 7 bases between. The CDR3 is 13 amino acids. DNA of the CDR3: TGTGCCAGCAGCCTAAGCGGCAATCAGCCCCAGCATTTT. Translated: CASSLSGNQPQHF.

This sequence joins TRBV4-1 and TRBJ2-5; the D is unclear. In germline, CDR1 is MGHRA, CDR2 YSYEKL. V was trimmed by 4 bases and J by 5 bases, leaving 11 bases between them. This CDR3 is built from 13 residues. In DNA, the CDR3 is TGCGCCAGCAGCCTCCGGCTCGGGGAGACCCAGTACTTC. This encodes CASSLRLGETQYF.

V usage is TRBV5-8 and J usage is TRBJ2-3; 7 nucleotides align to TRBD2. The CDR3 loop spans 14 amino acids. In germline, CDR1 is SGHTS, CDR2 YDEGEE. The ends lost 0 bases at V and 4 bases at J; junction bases unmatched: 2. The CDR3, as DNA: TGTGCCAGCAGCTTGGGGGCGGGGGCAGATACGCAGTATTTT. It is translated as CASSLGAGADTQYF.

The V call is TRBV7-2, the J call TRBJ2-3; 12 bases are shared with TRBD2. The CDR3 runs 17 residues. The V gene end was trimmed by 5 bases and the J gene end by 2 bases; junction bases not matched to a gene: 8. Germline V lookup: CDR1 SGHTA, CDR2 FQGNSA. The CDR3 DNA follows: TGTGCCAGCAGCCGAAGATCTAGCGGGGGGGCCACAGATACGCAGTATTTT. The encoded protein is CASSRRSSGGATDTQYF.

The chain joins TRBV4-2 to TRBJ2-1; 11 positions agree with TRBD2. This CDR3 comprises 17 residues. The V segment lost 0 bases and the J segment 6 bases; nucleotides outside the gene matches: 7. Germline CDR1 reads LGHNA; CDR2 reads YNFKEQ. The CDR3 nucleotides are TGTGCCAGCAGCCAAGAACTAGCGGGAGTAAGGGGCAATGAGCAGTTCTTC. This translates into CASSQELAGVRGNEQFF.

The V gene is TRBV6-6, the J gene TRBJ2-1; the D gene is possibly TRBD1 (5 bases). This CDR3 has 16 amino acids. The V end lost 5 bases, the J end lost 5 bases, and 19 bases lay between the germline ends. Germline V CDR1 and CDR2: MNHNY, SVGAGI (reference sequence). The DNA for the CDR3 is TGTGCCAGCAGTAACCACCGGGCCCCCAGGGACAATGAGCAGTTCTTC. Protein sequence: CASSNHRAPRDNEQFF.

The chain carries TRBV7-9 and TRBJ1-4, with D possibly matching TRBD1 (6 bases). CDR1 is SEHNR and CDR2 is FQNEAQ in the germline V gene (reference sequence). The ends were cut back, 5 bases at V and 8 bases at J, with 27 bases in the middle. The CDR3 runs 18 residues. CDR3 DNA sequence: TGTGCCAGCAGCGGCCCGGGACACGCAGGCCAACAGCTCGAAAAACTGTTTTTT. Translation gives CASSGPGHAGQQLEKLFF.